The rows below give T cell receptor beta chains drawn from one sample of a study of blood T cell repertoires in COVID-19. Assay used: immunoSEQ multiplex PCR; TCRdb lists only in-frame clones, some missing. In the table there are 200,000 to 250,000 clones, 86% of which are singletons. Sequenced input: peripheral blood. These receptors all stem from a woman aged 80 or over with COVID-19, enrolled during active disease. Both conserved end residues are part of each CDR3. The order of the fields is clone size, J gene, CDR3 length, V gene, D gene, CDR3 DNA, CDR3 protein. The D gene is left open where the match is weak. Clone size is not always given. Where it is, it says once, few, many or a class for expanded clones.

clone_size: few; j_call: TRBJ2-2; cdr3_length: 14; v_call: TRBV24-1; d_call: .; cdr3_nt: TGTGCCACCAGTGATTCCGTAACGGCCGGGGAGCTGTTTTTT; cdr3_aa: CATSDSVTAGELFF
clone_size: .; j_call: TRBJ2-3; cdr3_length: 13; v_call: TRBV25-1; d_call: .; cdr3_nt: TGTGCCAGCACCAGGGCTGGGGCAGATACGCAGTATTTT; cdr3_aa: CASTRAGADTQYF
clone_size: .; j_call: TRBJ2-5; cdr3_length: 12; v_call: TRBV29-1; d_call: TRBD1; cdr3_nt: TGCAGCGCCTGGGACAGACAAGAGACCCAGTACTTC; cdr3_aa: CSAWDRQETQYF
clone_size: .; j_call: TRBJ1-4; cdr3_length: 17; v_call: TRBV7-6; d_call: TRBD1; cdr3_nt: TGTGCCAGCAGCCCAATAGTAGGGCAGGGGGTTAATCAAAAACTGTTTTTT; cdr3_aa: CASSPIVGQGVNQKLFF
clone_size: once; j_call: TRBJ2-3; cdr3_length: 15; v_call: TRBV15; d_call: .; cdr3_nt: TGTGCCACCAGCAGGGGTTGGGGGGGCACAGATACGCAGTATTTT; cdr3_aa: CATSRGWGGTDTQYF
clone_size: few; j_call: TRBJ1-2; cdr3_length: 14; v_call: TRBV25-1; d_call: .; cdr3_nt: TGTGCCAGCAGTGAAGTAGCCAGGACGGGGGGCTACACCTTC; cdr3_aa: CASSEVARTGGYTF
clone_size: once; j_call: TRBJ1-5; cdr3_length: 19; v_call: TRBV6-6; d_call: TRBD1; cdr3_nt: TGTGCCAGCAGTCAGACCGGGACAGGGGCCAAAAGAGGTGATCAGCCCCAGCATTTT; cdr3_aa: CASSQTGTGAKRGDQPQHF
clone_size: .; j_call: TRBJ1-2; cdr3_length: 14; v_call: TRBV2; d_call: TRBD1; cdr3_nt: TGTGCCAGCAGAGGACAGGGGGACAGCTATGGCTACACCTTC; cdr3_aa: CASRGQGDSYGYTF
clone_size: once; j_call: TRBJ2-1; cdr3_length: 14; v_call: TRBV3-1/TRBV3-2; d_call: TRBD1; cdr3_nt: TGTGCCAGCAGCACCCGGGACAGGGTGGCTGAGCAGTTCTTC; cdr3_aa: CASSTRDRVAEQFF
clone_size: .; j_call: TRBJ2-3; cdr3_length: 13; v_call: TRBV28; d_call: .; cdr3_nt: TGTGCCAGCAGTCCTAGGAACACAGATACGCAGTATTTT; cdr3_aa: CASSPRNTDTQYF